The clone carrying this TCR beta chain appeared once. Its antigen is not identified. This specimen comes from a study of CD8 T cells in Susac syndrome. Study results and limitations: As the study acknowledged, the number of individuals who were part of its TCR sequencing and HLA analysis was relatively small.

The CDR3 totals 14 residues. Germline loops: CDR1 SQVTM, CDR2 ANQGSEA. Trimming pared 6 bases from V and 0 bases from J, leaving 15 bases between. In blood CD8+ and CD4+ T cells, TCR beta underwent sequencing. Purification of the CD8+ and CD4+ T cells relied on negative isolation, and TEMRA cells underwent FACS enrichment. RNA in amounts of about 0.5 to 1 ug was reverse transcribed with random hexamers. An immunoSEQ multiplex PCR generated amplified TCR beta CDR3 products spanning 54 Vbeta and 13 Jbeta. TCRdb reprocessed the immunoSEQ multiplex PCR reads with MiXCR, giving one entry per CDR3 protein. The table records more than 85,000 distinct CDR3 sequences, 90% to 96% of them present only once.

Sequences were obtained from CD4+ T cells from PBMCs. The sequence was collected from a human donor in good health. This rearrangement joins TRBV29-1 to TRBJ2-7; perhaps TRBD1 as D (5 bases). The CDR3 is CSVLQDRSSYEQYF. CDR3 DNA sequence: TGCAGCGTGCTACAGGACCGGAGCTCCTACGAGCAGTACTTC.